This passage covers 8 T cell receptor beta chains from one sample sequenced in a study of cytomegalovirus exposure and HLA in healthy donors. The study ran its PCR with 60 Vbeta and 13 Jbeta primers. Measured with immunoSEQ multiplex PCR; TCRdb has only the in-frame clones, and not every one. The table lists fewer than 200,000 clones, 80% to 90% of them singletons. The sequenced sample consisted of PBMCs. These receptors all stem from a girl aged 2-10 years in good health and CMV-seropositive.

The DNA of the CDR3 is TGTGCCAGCAGTGATCGGACAGGGGGCAATCAGCCCCAGCATTTT. It specifies CASSDRTGGNQPQHF. The chain combines TRBV6-1 with TRBJ1-5; 9 nucleotides align to TRBD1. Unmatched junction bases numbered 2, after V lost 3 bases and J lost 2 bases. This CDR3 spans 15 amino acids. Germline CDR1 and CDR2: MNHNS and SASEGT.

This clone was seen once. This chain joins TRBV9 and TRBJ1-3; 7 bases line up with TRBD1. This CDR3 has 17 amino acids. The germline gives CDR1 SGDLS, CDR2 YYNGEE. V lost 4 bases, J lost 0 bases, and 10 bases stayed unmatched. In DNA, the CDR3 is TGTGCCAGCAGCTCACGGACAGGAACTAGCTCTGGAAACACCATATATTTT. Translation gives CASSSRTGTSSGNTIYF.

Comments on this clone: A junction boundary mismatches the germline segment, possibly from a read error. The CDR3 nucleotides are TGTGCCAGCAGTTTGGAAACTAGCGGGAGGGCCGGTACGCAGTATTTT. It is translated as CASSLETSGRAGTQYF. This sequence joins TRBV5-4 and TRBJ2-3; 13 bases are a match to TRBD2. The CDR3 is 16 amino acids. Germline CDR1 is SGHNT and CDR2 is YYREEE (reference sequence).

This clone has only a few counts. The chain recombines TRBV25-1 with TRBJ1-2, with 8 bases aligning to TRBD1. The length of the CDR3 is 14 residues. Germline CDR1 reads MGHDK; CDR2 reads SYGVNS. The trim removed 6 bases at V and 1 base at J, leaving 4 bases unmatched. The CDR3 DNA follows: TGTGCCAGCAGCCTAGGACAGGGTAACTATGGCTACACCTTC. Amino acid sequence: CASSLGQGNYGYTF.

J is TRBJ2-1 and V is TRBV5-1; 7 bases line up with TRBD2. After removal of 4 bases from V and 10 bases from J, the junction contained 2 bases not matched to a gene. Germline lookup yields CDR1 SGHRS and CDR2 YFSETQ. The CDR3 sequence is 11 residues long. The DNA for the CDR3 is TGCGCCAGCAGCCGGGGAGGGGAGCAGTTCTTC. Translated, it gives CASSRGGEQFF.

The CDR3, as DNA: TGTGCCAGCAGCTACCGGGGGGATGAAAAACTGTTTTTT. Translating it yields CASSYRGDEKLFF. This sequence joins TRBV9 and TRBJ1-4; D is possibly TRBD1 (5 bases). Looked up from germline, CDR1 is SGDLS and CDR2 is YYNGEE. CDR3 length: 13 amino acids. V was trimmed by 4 bases and J by 6 bases, leaving 10 bases between them. Full variable domain (remainder filled in from reference TRBV9 and TRBJ1-4): DSGVTQTPKHLITATGQRVTLRCSPRSGDLSVYWYQQSLDQGLQFLIQYYNGEERAKGNILERFSAQQFPDLHSELNLSSLELGDSALYFCASSYRGDEKLFFGSGTQLSVL.

This sequence joins TRBV30 and TRBJ1-1; 7 nucleotides align to TRBD1. The CDR3 runs to 13 residues. The J segment lost 5 bases and the V segment lost 3 bases, leaving 6 bases of the junction unmatched. In germline, CDR1 is GTSNPN, CDR2 SVGIG (reference sequence). The CDR3 region is CAWSLGGSTEAFF. In DNA form, the CDR3 reads TGTGCCTGGAGCCTAGGGGGCTCAACTGAAGCTTTCTTT.

This clone turned up a few times. CDR3 sequence (DNA): TGTGCCAGCATTAAAAGGGGGCTGAAACAGCCCCAGCATTTT. This translates into CASIKRGLKQPQHF. The genes are TRBV6-1 and TRBJ1-5; 7 positions agree with TRBD1. Germline V gene sequence: CDR1 MNHNS, CDR2 SASEGT. The J segment lost 7 bases and the V segment lost 7 bases, leaving 10 bases of the junction unmatched. The CDR3 is 14 amino acids.